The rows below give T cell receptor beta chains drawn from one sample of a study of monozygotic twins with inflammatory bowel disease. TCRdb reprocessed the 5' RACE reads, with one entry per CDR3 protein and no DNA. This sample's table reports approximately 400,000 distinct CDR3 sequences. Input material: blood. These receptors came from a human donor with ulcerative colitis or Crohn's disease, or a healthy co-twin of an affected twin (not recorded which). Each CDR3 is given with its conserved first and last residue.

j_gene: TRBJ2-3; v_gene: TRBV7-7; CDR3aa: CASSQNQGRDTQYF
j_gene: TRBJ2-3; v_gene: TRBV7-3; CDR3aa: CASSRQGRDTQYF
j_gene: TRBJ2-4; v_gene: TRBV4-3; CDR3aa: CASSQVGVSRAKNIQYF
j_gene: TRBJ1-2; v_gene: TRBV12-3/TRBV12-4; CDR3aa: CASSLAAYGYTF
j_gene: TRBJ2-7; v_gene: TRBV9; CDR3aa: CASSVTGTGGEHYF
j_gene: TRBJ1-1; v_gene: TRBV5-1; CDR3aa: CASSLDRGFAEAFF
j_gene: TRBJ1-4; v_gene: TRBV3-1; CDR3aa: CASSRSRLELFF
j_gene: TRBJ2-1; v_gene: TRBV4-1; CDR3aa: CASSQGPGHLISSYNEQFF
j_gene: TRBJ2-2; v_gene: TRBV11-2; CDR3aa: CASAKGGPLTGELFF
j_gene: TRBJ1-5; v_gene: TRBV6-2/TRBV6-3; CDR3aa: CASSSGSGTVNQPQHF
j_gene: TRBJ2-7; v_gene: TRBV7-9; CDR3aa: CASSLAQGLAYEQYF
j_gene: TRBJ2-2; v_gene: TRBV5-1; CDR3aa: CASRTAPGELFF
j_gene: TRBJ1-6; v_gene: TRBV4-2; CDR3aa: CASSELEADSSSYNSPLHF
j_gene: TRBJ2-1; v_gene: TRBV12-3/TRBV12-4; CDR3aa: CASSSPSTGITYNEQFF
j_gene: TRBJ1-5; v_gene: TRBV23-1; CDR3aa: CARQSDQPQHF
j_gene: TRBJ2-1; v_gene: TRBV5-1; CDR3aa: CASSILATSSYNEQFF
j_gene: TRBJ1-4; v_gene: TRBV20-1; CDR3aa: CSARVGRGGPRSTNEKLFF
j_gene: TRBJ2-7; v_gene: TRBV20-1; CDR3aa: CSAGAGTRLSYEQYF
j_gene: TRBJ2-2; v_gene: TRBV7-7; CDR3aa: CASSLGTDLTGELFF
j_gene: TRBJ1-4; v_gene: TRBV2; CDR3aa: CASSGTGGSGEKLFF
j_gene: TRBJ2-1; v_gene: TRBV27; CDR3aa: CASSYRVYNEQFF
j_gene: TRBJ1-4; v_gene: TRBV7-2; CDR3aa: CASSLMTGVGEKLFF